These T cell receptor beta chains were read from a single sample in a study of Ad26.COV2.S vaccination and SARS-CoV-2 variants. Here immunoSEQ multiplex PCR was the method, and the copy in TCRdb shows in-frame clones only, minus some. Seen here are hundreds of thousands of clones, about 88% observed once, and the top ten hold about 3.3%. The sample here was peripheral blood, taken in a trial of Ad26.COV2.S vaccine versus placebo. The source of these receptors is a person between 18 and 65 years old who received the Ad26.COV2.S COVID-19 vaccine or a placebo. The CDR3 runs from the conserved cysteine through the conserved F or W. The D gene is left open where the match is weak. Size values are once, few and many counts, or a class for expanded clones, and some rows have none.

j_gene,len,d_gene,v_gene,abundance,CDR3aa,CDR3nt
TRBJ2-2,12,.,TRBV10-3,.,CAIRKTTGELFF,TGTGCCATCAGGAAGACCACCGGGGAGCTGTTTTTT
TRBJ1-2,19,.,TRBV24-1,.,CATRVNGRVPHWGNYGYTF,TGTGCCACTCGAGTTAATGGGAGGGTCCCCCATTGGGGTAACTATGGCTACACCTTC
TRBJ1-5,16,.,TRBV6-2/TRBV6-3,.,CASSYLTGEGDQPQHF,TGTGCCAGCAGTTACTTAACGGGGGAAGGAGATCAGCCCCAGCATTTT
TRBJ2-7,15,TRBD1,TRBV5-1,.,CASSLVAGGSYEQYF,TGCGCCAGCAGCTTGGTAGCAGGGGGCTCCTACGAGCAGTACTTC
TRBJ2-6,20,.,TRBV6-2/TRBV6-3,.,CASSYSWRGQTSSGANVLTF,TGTGCCAGCAGTTACTCGTGGAGAGGACAGACAAGCTCTGGGGCCAACGTCCTGACTTTC
TRBJ2-7,15,TRBD2,TRBV7-9,.,CASSLSSSGGYEQYF,TGTGCCAGCAGCTTATCAAGCTCCGGGGGGTACGAGCAGTACTTC
TRBJ2-2,17,.,TRBV24-1,.,CATSDFAGTRDTGELFF,TGTGCCACCAGTGATTTTGCAGGGACCCGGGACACCGGGGAGCTGTTTTTT
TRBJ1-4,17,.,TRBV3-1/TRBV3-2,few,CASSPGVGGPSNEKLFF,TGTGCCAGCAGCCCCGGGGTGGGGGGCCCCTCCAATGAAAAACTGTTTTTT
TRBJ2-7,14,.,TRBV19,.,CASSITGLAYEQYF,TGTGCCAGTAGTATAACAGGGTTGGCCTACGAGCAGTACTTC
TRBJ1-1,14,TRBD1,TRBV27,once,CASSFGQGGSEAFF,TGTGCCAGCAGTTTCGGACAGGGTGGGAGTGAAGCTTTCTTT
TRBJ2-5,14,.,TRBV7-9,many,CASSFGQTQETQYF,TGTGCCAGCAGCTTCGGACAGACCCAAGAGACCCAGTACTTC
TRBJ2-7,13,.,TRBV6-2/TRBV6-3,.,CASSYSWDYEQYF,TGTGCCAGCAGTTACTCTTGGGACTACGAGCAGTACTTC
TRBJ2-1,18,TRBD2,TRBV7-9,.,CASSLAQSSGRIYNEQFF,TGTGCCAGCAGCTTAGCGCAGTCTAGCGGGAGGATTTACAATGAGCAGTTCTTC
TRBJ2-7,14,TRBD2,TRBV28,.,CASSPGGGIYEQYF,TGTGCCAGCAGTCCGGGAGGGGGGATCTACGAGCAGTACTTC
TRBJ2-3,15,TRBD1,TRBV25-1,once,CASSVSGQGSDTQYF,TGTGCCAGCAGTGTTTCGGGACAGGGGTCAGATACGCAGTATTTT
TRBJ1-3,13,TRBD1,TRBV27,.,CASRRTGGHTIYF,TGTGCCAGCAGGAGGACAGGGGGACACACCATATATTTT
TRBJ1-3,16,.,TRBV28,.,CASSLMQEFVRDTIYF,TGTGCCAGCAGTTTAATGCAGGAATTCGTACGAGACACCATATATTTT
TRBJ1-1,15,.,TRBV5-1,.,CASSFLAGKNTEAFF,TGCGCCAGCAGCTTTCTTGCGGGGAAGAACACTGAAGCTTTCTTT
TRBJ1-4,13,.,TRBV27,.,CASRRSGNEKLFF,TGTGCCAGCAGGCGGTCAGGGAATGAAAAACTGTTTTTT
TRBJ2-7,15,.,TRBV18,.,CASSPGGHKHGEQYF,TGTGCCAGCTCACCTGGCGGACACAAGCACGGGGAGCAGTACTTC
TRBJ1-1,16,TRBD1,TRBV7-9,.,CASSLWGQAVNTEAFF,TGTGCCAGCAGCTTATGGGGACAGGCTGTGAACACTGAAGCTTTCTTT
TRBJ2-5,14,.,TRBV7-9,.,CASSFPGGEETQYF,TGTGCCAGCAGCTTCCCCGGGGGAGAAGAGACCCAGTACTTC
TRBJ1-5,16,.,TRBV6-2/TRBV6-3,.,CASSYKVSFSNQPQHF,TGTGCCAGCAGTTATAAGGTCTCTTTTAGCAATCAGCCCCAGCATTTT
TRBJ2-7,16,TRBD1,TRBV7-2,.,CASSLEDRGRPYEQYF,TGTGCCAGCAGCTTAGAGGACAGGGGGCGCCCCTACGAGCAGTACTTC
TRBJ2-5,13,TRBD2,TRBV14,once,CASTGGLGETQYF,TGTGCCAGCACGGGAGGGTTGGGCGAGACCCAGTACTTC
TRBJ2-3,14,.,TRBV12-5,.,CASGLGLGADTQYF,TGTGCTAGTGGTTTGGGGCTAGGTGCAGATACGCAGTATTTT
TRBJ2-3,17,TRBD1,TRBV19,.,CASSPRTGGALVDTQYF,TGTGCCAGTAGTCCCCGGACAGGGGGCGCTTTGGTGGATACGCAGTATTTT
TRBJ1-2,14,.,TRBV4-1,.,CASSQGGAPYGYTF,TGCGCCAGCAGCCAAGGAGGGGCGCCCTATGGCTACACCTTC
TRBJ2-1,15,.,TRBV5-1,.,CASSPQGSSYNEQFF,TGCGCCAGCAGCCCGCAGGGAAGCTCCTACAATGAGCAGTTCTTC
TRBJ2-7,13,TRBD2,TRBV5-1,few,CASSFSGRAEQYF,TGCGCCAGCAGCTTTAGCGGGAGAGCCGAGCAGTACTTC
TRBJ2-1,18,TRBD2,TRBV28,.,CASSSPPSTSGSMGEQFF,TGTGCCAGCAGCTCACCCCCCTCGACTAGCGGGAGTATGGGTGAGCAGTTCTTC
TRBJ2-1,16,TRBD1,TRBV10-3,.,CAISEPEQGPLNEQFF,TGTGCCATCAGTGAGCCTGAACAGGGGCCCCTCAATGAGCAGTTCTTC
TRBJ2-2,16,.,TRBV2,.,CASSVWGARNTGELFF,TGTGCCAGCAGTGTATGGGGGGCGCGGAACACCGGGGAGCTGTTTTTT
TRBJ2-3,15,.,TRBV19,.,CASSMPMASTDTQYF,TGTGCCAGTAGTATGCCTATGGCGAGCACAGATACGCAGTATTTT
TRBJ1-5,13,.,TRBV10-3,.,CAISGTENQPQHF,TGTGCCATCAGCGGGACGGAGAATCAGCCCCAGCATTTT
TRBJ2-2,13,TRBD1,TRBV9,.,CASSARGPGELFF,TGTGCCAGCAGCGCCAGGGGGCCCGGGGAGCTGTTTTTT
TRBJ1-6,15,.,TRBV28,.,CASSLSRGMGSPLHF,TGTGCCAGCAGTTTATCTCGCGGGATGGGTTCACCCCTCCACTTT